This T cell receptor (beta chain) appears in the sequencing data of a study of shared clonotypes between healthy human individuals. This CDR3 region has 16 residues. With V trimmed by 4 bases and J by 10 bases, 9 bases remained unmatched. Germline-derived CDR1 and CDR2 are MNHEY and SVGAGI. Study-wide results and caveats: Sampling included only blood; tissue repertoires likely differ.

Healthy HIV-negative adults with no recent acute infections or vaccinations were recruited as donors. Every one of the donors was a Caucasian adult that lived in Nashville, Tennessee. Per the original methods: Junction-only immunoSEQ data arrived without quality scores, meaning filtering differed. Assay used: immunoSEQ multiplex PCR; TCRdb lists only in-frame clones, some missing. V and J calls and clone size follow that table, whereas D and trimming were derived from the DNA. The data hold approximately 500,000 clones, with over 60% observed a single time. As regards this clone: The target antigen is unknown.

Material for sequencing was PBMCs. This TCR was recovered from a woman aged 35 to 49 in good health. Some clones in this sample may be carry-over from other donors' samples. The V and J genes are TRBV6-5 and TRBJ2-2; 13 bases are shared with TRBD2. The CDR3 bases are TGTGCCAGCAGTTCCGGACTAGCGGGAGATTCGGAGGAGCTGTTTTTT. This translates into CASSSGLAGDSEELFF.